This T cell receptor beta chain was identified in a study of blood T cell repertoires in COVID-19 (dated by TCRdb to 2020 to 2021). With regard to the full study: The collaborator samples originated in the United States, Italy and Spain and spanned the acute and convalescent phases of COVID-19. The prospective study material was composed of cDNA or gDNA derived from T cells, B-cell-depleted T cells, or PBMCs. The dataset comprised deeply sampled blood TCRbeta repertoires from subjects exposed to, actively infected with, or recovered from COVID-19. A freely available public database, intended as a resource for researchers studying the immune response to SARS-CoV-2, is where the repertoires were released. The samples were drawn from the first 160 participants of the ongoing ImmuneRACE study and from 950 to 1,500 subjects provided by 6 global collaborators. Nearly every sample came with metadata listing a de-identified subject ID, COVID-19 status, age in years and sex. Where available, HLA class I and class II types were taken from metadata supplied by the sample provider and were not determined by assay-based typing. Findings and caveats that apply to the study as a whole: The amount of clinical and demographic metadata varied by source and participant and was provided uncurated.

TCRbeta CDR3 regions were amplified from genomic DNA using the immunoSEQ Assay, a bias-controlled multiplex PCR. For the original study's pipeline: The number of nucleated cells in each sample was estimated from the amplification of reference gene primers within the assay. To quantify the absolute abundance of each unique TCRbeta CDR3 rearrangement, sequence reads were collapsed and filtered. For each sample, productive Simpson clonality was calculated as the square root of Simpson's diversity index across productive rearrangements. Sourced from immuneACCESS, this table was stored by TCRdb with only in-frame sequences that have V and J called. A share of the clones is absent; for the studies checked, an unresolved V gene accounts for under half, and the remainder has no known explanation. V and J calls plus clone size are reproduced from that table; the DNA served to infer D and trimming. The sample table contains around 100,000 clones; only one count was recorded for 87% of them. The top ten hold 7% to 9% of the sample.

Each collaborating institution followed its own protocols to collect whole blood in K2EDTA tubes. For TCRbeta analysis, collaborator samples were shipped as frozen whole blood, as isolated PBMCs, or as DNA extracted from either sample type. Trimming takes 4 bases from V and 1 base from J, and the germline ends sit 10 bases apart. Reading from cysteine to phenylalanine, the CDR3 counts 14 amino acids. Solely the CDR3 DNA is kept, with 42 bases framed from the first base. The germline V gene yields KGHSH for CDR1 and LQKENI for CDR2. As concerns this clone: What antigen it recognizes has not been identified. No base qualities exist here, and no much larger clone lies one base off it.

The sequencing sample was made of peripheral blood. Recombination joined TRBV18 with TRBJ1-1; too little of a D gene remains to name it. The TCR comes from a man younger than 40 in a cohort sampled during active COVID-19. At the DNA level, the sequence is TGTGCCAGCTCACGTAACCGGGGGAACACTGAAGCTTTCTTT. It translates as CASSRNRGNTEAFF.